Shown below are 17 T cell receptor beta chains from a single sample sequenced in a study of T cells in Graves' hyperthyroidism and ophthalmopathy. RNA transcripts gave rise to amplified TCR beta CDR3 regions. The HTBI primer set was used in a first-round RT-PCR of the TCR CDR3. TCRdb analysed the multiplex PCR reads with MiXCR anew, one entry per CDR3 protein. The sample carries a few hundred thousand distinct CDR3 sequences, around 13% recorded once. The specimen was blood. The receptors were gathered from a woman younger than 35 with Graves' hyperthyroidism.

This clonotype has a count of ten or more. The rearrangement links TRBV29-1 to TRBJ1-1; perhaps TRBD1 as D (5 bases). The CDR3 length is 13 residues. V shed 6 bases and J shed 1 base, with 12 bases lying between them. CDR1 SQVTM and CDR2 ANQGSEA come from the germline V gene. The DNA for the CDR3 is TGCAGCGTCGCAAACCAGGGGAACACTGAAGCTTTCTTT. It translates to CSVANQGNTEAFF.

The V and J genes are TRBV10-3 and TRBJ2-1, with 10 bases aligning to TRBD1. Germline values: CDR1 ENHRY, CDR2 SYGVKD. V was clipped by 4 bases and J by 7 bases; unmatched bases: 16. The CDR3 extends over 18 amino acids. The CDR3 region has the DNA TGTGCCATCAGTGTCGCCCTAACCGACAGGGGGCTACAGAATGAGCAGTTCTTC. Protein sequence: CAISVALTDRGLQNEQFF.

At least ten counts were recorded for this clonotype. The V gene is TRBV20-1, the J gene TRBJ2-1; 7 positions agree with TRBD1. The CDR3 has 12 amino acids. V gave up 4 bases and J gave up 5 bases; unmatched junction bases: 2. Germline lookup yields CDR1 DFQATT and CDR2 SNEGSKA (reference sequence). The CDR3 sequence is CSAKGQHNEQFF. In DNA form, the CDR3 reads TGCAGTGCTAAGGGACAGCACAATGAGCAGTTCTTC.

This clonotype was counted only a few times. The chain uses TRBV5-1 and TRBJ2-2; 7 bases are shared with TRBD1. J was trimmed by 0 bases and V by 4 bases; bases with no gene match: 6. The CDR3 consists of 16 residues. The germline CDR1 and CDR2 sequences are SGHRS and YFSETQ. CDR3 nucleotides: TGCGCCAGCAGCCCAGGACAGGTGACGAACACCGGGGAGCTGTTTTTT. It codes for CASSPGQVTNTGELFF.

This clonotype was observed at least ten times. The chain uses TRBV5-1 and TRBJ2-1; 7 bases map to TRBD2. The V and J ends lost 1 base and 0 bases, in that order; junction bases with no gene match: 7. Germline values: CDR1 SGHRS, CDR2 YFSETQ. The CDR3 is 17 residues long. In nucleotides, the CDR3 is TGCGCCAGCAGCTTGAGAGCGGGACGAAACTCCTACAATGAGCAGTTCTTC. Residues: CASSLRAGRNSYNEQFF.

This clonotype was counted many times. The CDR3 nucleotides are TGTGCCAGCAGCTACCAGATCACCCCGGAATATGGCTACACCTTC. Its protein product is CASSYQITPEYGYTF. The genes are TRBV7-9 and TRBJ1-2; D not resolved. The CDR3 consists of 15 residues. Per germline, CDR1 SEHNR and CDR2 FQNEAQ (reference sequence). The V gene lost 4 bases and the J gene lost 5 bases, with 17 bases spanning the gap.

The chain combines TRBV2 with TRBJ1-5; 9 bases align to TRBD1. V was clipped by 6 bases and J by 4 bases; unmatched bases: 7. CDR1 and CDR2 (germline): SNHLY, FYNNEI. This CDR3 is built from 15 residues. CDR3 amino acids: CASRLGQGRNQPQHF. DNA for the CDR3: TGTGCCAGCAGATTGGGACAGGGAAGGAATCAGCCCCAGCATTTT.

Notes on this clonotype: A read error may explain this, as a much larger clone is one base away. The rearrangement links TRBV19 to TRBJ2-1, with a weak D call TRBD1 (6 bases). Trimming cost V 6 bases and J 11 bases, with 14 bases left between them. Germline V gene lookup returns CDR1 LNHDA and CDR2 SQIVND (reference sequence). The CDR3 totals 12 residues. The CDR3 region is CASSRDNDKQFF. In DNA form, the CDR3 reads TGTGCCAGTAGCCGGGACAACGATAAGCAGTTCTTC.

The gene calls are TRBV4-2 and TRBJ2-5, with D perhaps assigned TRBD1 or TRBD2 (5 bases each). The CDR3 consists of 14 residues. Looked up from germline, CDR1 is LGHNA and CDR2 is YNFKEQ. The V and J ends lost 3 bases and 4 bases respectively, with 12 bases between them. The CDR3 DNA is TGTGCCAGCAGCCAGAGGGGTCGTGGAGAGACCCAGTACTTC. It translates to CASSQRGRGETQYF.

This clonotype showed up just a few times. This sequence joins TRBV5-4 and TRBJ1-6, with D possibly matching TRBD1 (5 bases). The germline V and J ends were trimmed by 4 bases and 7 bases, with 12 bases remaining between them. The CDR3 runs 14 residues. The germline CDR1 and CDR2 sequences are SGHNT and YYREEE (reference sequence). The CDR3 nucleotides read TGTGCCAGCAGCCGGATGTCAGGGAATTCACCCCTCCACTTT. The encoded protein is CASSRMSGNSPLHF.

This clonotype has ten or more counts. The J gene is TRBJ1-4, the V gene TRBV2; maybe TRBD1 (5 bases). The CDR3 covers 14 residues. CDR1 and CDR2 from the germline V gene are SNHLY and FYNNEI. Trimming stripped 3 bases from V and 6 bases from J, with 11 bases between. As DNA, the CDR3 is TGTGCCAGCAGTGAGGCCGCGGGGGATGAAAAACTGTTTTTT. It codes for CASSEAAGDEKLFF.

The sample holds many counts of this clonotype. This chain joins TRBV9 and TRBJ1-1, with D possibly being TRBD1 (5 bases). This CDR3 has 15 amino acids. Deletions cut 2 bases from V and 0 bases from J, with 11 bases between. Germline-derived CDR1 and CDR2 are SGDLS and YYNGEE. The CDR3, as DNA: TGTGCCAGCAGCGTTCAGGGAGTCATGAACACTGAAGCTTTCTTT. Translation: CASSVQGVMNTEAFF.

There are a few counts of this clonotype. The gene calls are TRBV5-1 and TRBJ2-7; unclear D gene. The length of the CDR3 is 13 residues. The ends were cut back, 0 bases at V and 6 bases at J, with 10 bases in the middle. The germline V gene has CDR1 SGHRS and CDR2 YFSETQ. The DNA for the CDR3 is TGCGCCAGCAGCTTGGATAGGTTACGCGAGCAGTACTTC. Encoded protein: CASSLDRLREQYF.

This clonotype has a count of ten or more. The rearrangement uses TRBV12-3 or TRBV12-4 and TRBJ2-2; D is unclear. The length of the CDR3 is 14 residues. V lost 7 bases and J 0 bases, leaving 9 bases between the germline ends. CDR3 DNA: TGTGCCAGCAATGAGCAGGCGAACACCGGGGAGCTGTTTTTT. It encodes CASNEQANTGELFF.

This clonotype was seen at least ten times. The chain is built from TRBV7-3 and TRBJ2-5, with 13 bases identical to TRBD2. The CDR3 consists of 16 residues. V dropped 5 bases and J dropped 7; count of bases not matched to a gene: 10. Germline V gene lookup returns CDR1 SGHTA and CDR2 FQGTGA. The CDR3 region is CASSLGLAGAARTQYF. For the CDR3, the DNA is TGTGCCAGCAGCCTCGGACTAGCGGGGGCTGCCAGGACCCAGTACTTC.

In its sample, this clonotype was seen many times. V usage is TRBV9 and J usage is TRBJ1-5; perhaps TRBD1 as D (6 bases). Germline CDR1 SGDLS, CDR2 YYNGEE. Trimming shortened V by 4 bases and J by 0 bases, and 14 bases separated the two germline ends. The length of the CDR3 is 16 residues. The CDR3 sequence is CASSSGDGASNQPQHF. The CDR3 nucleotides are TGTGCCAGCAGCTCAGGGGACGGAGCTAGCAATCAGCCCCAGCATTTT.

At least ten counts were recorded for this clonotype. CDR3 sequence (DNA): TGCGCCAGCAGACTTTCCGGGACAGGGGCGTACAATGAGCAGTTCTTC. Translation gives CASRLSGTGAYNEQFF. The J gene is TRBJ2-1, the V gene TRBV4-1, with TRBD1 matching over 10 bases. Germline lookup yields CDR1 MGHRA and CDR2 YSYEKL. J was trimmed by 4 bases and V by 6 bases; bases with no gene match: 9. The CDR3 has 16 amino acids.